This T cell receptor (beta chain) was sequenced during a study of blood T cell repertoires in COVID-19 (dated by TCRdb to the early 2020s). In terms of the full investigation: Collaborator samples came from the United States, Italy and Spain and covered acute and convalescent phases of COVID-19. The material from the prospective study consisted of cDNA or gDNA derived from T cells, B-cell-depleted T cells, or PBMCs. The dataset comprised deeply sampled blood TCRbeta repertoires from subjects exposed to, actively infected with, or recovered from COVID-19. A freely available public database, intended as a resource for researchers studying the immune response to SARS-CoV-2, is where the repertoires were released. The samples were drawn from two sources: the first 160 participants of the ongoing ImmuneRACE study, and 1,000 to 1,500 subjects contributed by 6 global collaborators. Sample metadata almost always included a de-identified subject ID, COVID-19 status, age in years and sex. Where HLA class I and class II types were available, the types were taken from metadata supplied by the sample provider, not from assay-based typing. The research as a whole found: The amount of clinical and demographic metadata varied by source and participant and was provided uncurated.

Whole blood was collected in K2EDTA tubes by collaborating institutions according to the institutions' own protocols. Collaborator samples were shipped for TCRbeta analysis as frozen whole blood, isolated PBMCs, or DNA extracted from either sample type. TCRbeta CDR3 regions were amplified from genomic DNA using the immunoSEQ Assay, a bias-controlled multiplex PCR. Concerning the study's data processing: The number of nucleated cells in each sample was estimated from the amplification of reference gene primers within the assay. To quantify the absolute abundance of each unique TCRbeta CDR3 rearrangement, sequence reads were collapsed and filtered. For each sample, productive Simpson clonality was calculated as the square root of Simpson's diversity index over productive rearrangements. TCRdb's version of the immuneACCESS table is confined to in-frame rearrangements and falls short of the full clone set. An unresolved V gene accounts for under half of the shortfall where checked; the remainder is of unknown origin. V, J and clone size are those of that table, while D and trimming were read from the DNA. A total of approximately 180,000 clones appear in this sample, roughly 91% of them only once. Roughly 6% of the sample lies in the top ten.

On this clone: Its antigen is not yet known. Per-base qualities were not stored, and no clone one base away is much larger.

Trimming leaves V shorter by 3 bases and J shorter by 8 bases, with the junction holding 7 bases beyond the gene matches. According to the germline V gene (reference sequence), CDR1 reads SGHNT and CDR2 reads YYREEE. Including the terminal cysteine and phenylalanine, the CDR3 comprises 15 residues. Solely the CDR3 DNA is kept, with 45 bases framed from the first base. The TCR sequence derives from a man aged 35-49 years with active or convalescent COVID-19. The sample consisted of peripheral blood. The chain links TRBV5-4 with TRBJ1-4; 10 of the junction bases match TRBD1. The CDR3 reads CASSYRQGAGEKLFF. In nucleotide form, the sequence is TGTGCCAGCAGCTACAGACAGGGGGCAGGCGAAAAACTGTTTTTT.